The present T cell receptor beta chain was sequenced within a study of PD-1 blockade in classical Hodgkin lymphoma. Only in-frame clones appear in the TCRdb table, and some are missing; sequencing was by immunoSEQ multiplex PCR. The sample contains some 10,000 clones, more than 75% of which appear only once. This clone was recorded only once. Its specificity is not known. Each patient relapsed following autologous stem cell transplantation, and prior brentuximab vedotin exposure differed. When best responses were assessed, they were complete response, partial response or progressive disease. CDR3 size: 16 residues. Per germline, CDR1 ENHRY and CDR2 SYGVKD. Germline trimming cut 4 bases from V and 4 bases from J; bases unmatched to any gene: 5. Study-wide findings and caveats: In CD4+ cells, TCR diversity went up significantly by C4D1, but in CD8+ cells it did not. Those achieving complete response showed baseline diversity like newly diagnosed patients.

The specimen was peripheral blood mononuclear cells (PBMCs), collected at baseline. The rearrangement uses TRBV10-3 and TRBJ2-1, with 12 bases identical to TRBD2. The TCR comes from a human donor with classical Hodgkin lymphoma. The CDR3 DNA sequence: TGTGCCATCAGTGGGTCTAGCGGGAGGGGATACAATGAGCAGTTCTTC. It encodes CAISGSSGRGYNEQFF.